Given below is one TCR beta chain in context. The method was immunoSEQ multiplex PCR; TCRdb's version includes in-frame clones alone and lacks a portion of them. The sample holds 150,000 to 190,000 clones, about 80% seen once. These data belong to a study of blood T cell repertoires in COVID-19. The participants were between about 18 and 90 years old and came from under 25 US areas. Participants' own reports of clinical history determined their cohort assignment. The CDR3 contains 16 residues. V shed 4 bases, J shed 3 bases, and the junction held 5 bases outside the gene matches. The germline V gene encodes CDR1 SEHNR and CDR2 FQNEAQ (reference sequence).

The clonotype comes from a man aged 50-59 years who had recovered from COVID-19. The specimen sequenced was PBMCs or T cells enriched from blood (not recorded which). The chain employs TRBV7-9 and TRBJ2-2; 10 bases agree with TRBD1. The CDR3: CASSSSTGGYTGELFF. The CDR3 DNA follows: TGTGCCAGCAGCTCATCGACAGGGGGCTACACCGGGGAGCTGTTTTTT.